The entry that follows covers one T cell receptor (beta chain) sequence. Its antigen is unidentified. V was shortened by 7 bases and J by 3 bases, with 10 bases between the two germline ends. This CDR3 contains 12 residues. The germline V gene has CDR1 MNHEY and CDR2 SVGAGI. This sample was included in a study of radiation and T cells in renal cell carcinoma. Study-wide context: Nephrectomy followed 15 Gy stereotactic body radiation by 4 weeks. General study results and limits: Pretreatment tumor biopsies were lacking, so baseline clonotypes are unknown. From baseline, blood top tumor clonotypes peaked at 2 weeks post-radiation.

Profiling relied on immunoSEQ multiplex PCR, and the TCRdb table lists in-frame clones only, not all of them. The sample contains more than 140,000 clones, 83% of which appear only once. This sample's time point: baseline pretreatment blood. Treatment noted: 15 Gy SBRT to primary tumor, nephrectomy 4 weeks later. Blood was sampled at baseline, 2 weeks and 4 weeks after SBRT. This material consisted of blood, taken from a patient whose treatment included radiotherapy and nephrectomy. The chain uses TRBV6-5 and TRBJ2-7; D may match TRBD1 or TRBD2 (5 bases each). This clonotype was obtained from a woman aged 50 to 65 with renal cell carcinoma. CDR3 in DNA: TGTGCCAGCAATCGGGACGGCTACGAGCAGTACTTC. It encodes CASNRDGYEQYF.